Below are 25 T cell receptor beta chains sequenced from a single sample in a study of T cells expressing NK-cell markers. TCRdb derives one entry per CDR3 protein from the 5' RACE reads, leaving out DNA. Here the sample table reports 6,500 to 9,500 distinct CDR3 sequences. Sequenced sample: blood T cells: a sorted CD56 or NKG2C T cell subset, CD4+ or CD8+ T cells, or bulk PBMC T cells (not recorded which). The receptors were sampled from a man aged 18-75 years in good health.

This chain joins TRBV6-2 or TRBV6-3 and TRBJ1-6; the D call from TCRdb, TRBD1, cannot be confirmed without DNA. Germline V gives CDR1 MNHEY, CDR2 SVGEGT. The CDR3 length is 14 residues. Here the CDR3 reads CASSTGTANSPLHF.

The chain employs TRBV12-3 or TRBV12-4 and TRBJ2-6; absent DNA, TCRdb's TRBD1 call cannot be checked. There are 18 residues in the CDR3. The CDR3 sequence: CASSLAGTGRPGANVLTF.

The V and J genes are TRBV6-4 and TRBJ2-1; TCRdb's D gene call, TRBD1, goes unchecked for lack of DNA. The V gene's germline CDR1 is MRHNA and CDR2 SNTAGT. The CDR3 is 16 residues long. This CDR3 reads CASSDSVGQGFNEQFF.

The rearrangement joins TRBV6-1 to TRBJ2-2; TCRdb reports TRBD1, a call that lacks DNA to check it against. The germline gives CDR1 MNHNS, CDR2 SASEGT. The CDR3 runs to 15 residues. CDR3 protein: CASSARGPETGELFF.

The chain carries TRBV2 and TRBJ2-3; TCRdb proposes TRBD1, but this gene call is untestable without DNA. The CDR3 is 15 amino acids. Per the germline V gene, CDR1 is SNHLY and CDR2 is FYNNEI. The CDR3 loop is CASSERGASTDTQYF.

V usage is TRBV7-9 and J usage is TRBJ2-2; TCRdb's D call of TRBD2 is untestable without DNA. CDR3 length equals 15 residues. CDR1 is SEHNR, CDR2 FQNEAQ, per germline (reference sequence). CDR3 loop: CASSVSRRDTGELFF.

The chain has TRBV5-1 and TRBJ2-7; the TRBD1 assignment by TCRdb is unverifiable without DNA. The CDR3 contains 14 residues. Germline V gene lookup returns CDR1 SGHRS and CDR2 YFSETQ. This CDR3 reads CASSLGTGLYEQYF.

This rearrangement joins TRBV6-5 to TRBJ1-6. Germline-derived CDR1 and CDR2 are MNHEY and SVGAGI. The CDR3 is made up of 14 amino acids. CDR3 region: CASKPPAEGRDLHF.

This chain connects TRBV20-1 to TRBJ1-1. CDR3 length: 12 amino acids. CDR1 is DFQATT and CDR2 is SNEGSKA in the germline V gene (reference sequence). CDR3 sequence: CSAKFTDTEAFF.

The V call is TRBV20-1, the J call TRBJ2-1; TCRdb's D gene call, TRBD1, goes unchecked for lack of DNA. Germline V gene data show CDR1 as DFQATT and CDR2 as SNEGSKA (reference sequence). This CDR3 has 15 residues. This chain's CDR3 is CSARDDSFSYNEQFF.

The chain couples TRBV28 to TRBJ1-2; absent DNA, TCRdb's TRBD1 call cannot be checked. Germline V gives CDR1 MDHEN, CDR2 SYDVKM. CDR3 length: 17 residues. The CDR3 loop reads CASSSIWTGTKLYGYTF.

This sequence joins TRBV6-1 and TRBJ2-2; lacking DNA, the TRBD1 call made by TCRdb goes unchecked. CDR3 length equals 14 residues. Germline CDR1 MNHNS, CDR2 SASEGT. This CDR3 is CASTDDRVTGELFF.

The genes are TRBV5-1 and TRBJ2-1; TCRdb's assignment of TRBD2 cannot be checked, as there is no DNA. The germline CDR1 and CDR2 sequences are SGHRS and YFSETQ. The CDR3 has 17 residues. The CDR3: CASSLDSGTSGDNEQFF.

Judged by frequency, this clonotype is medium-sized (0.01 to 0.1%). The CDR3: CASSYLRGGRGGGYTF. This chain joins TRBV6-5 and TRBJ1-2. This CDR3 is built from 16 residues. Germline loops: CDR1 MNHEY, CDR2 SVGAGI.

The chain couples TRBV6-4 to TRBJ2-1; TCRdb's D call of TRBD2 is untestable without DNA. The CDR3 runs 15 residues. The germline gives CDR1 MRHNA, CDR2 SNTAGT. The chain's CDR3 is CASSDGTSPTDEQFF.

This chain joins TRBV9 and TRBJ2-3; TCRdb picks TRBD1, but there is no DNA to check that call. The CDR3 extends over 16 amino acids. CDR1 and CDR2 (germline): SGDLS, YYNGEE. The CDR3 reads CASPQGWDTNTDTQYF.

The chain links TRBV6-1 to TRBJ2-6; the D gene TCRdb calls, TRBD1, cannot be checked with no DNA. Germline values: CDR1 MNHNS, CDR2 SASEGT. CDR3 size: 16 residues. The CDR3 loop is CASSEGTLGGANVLTF.

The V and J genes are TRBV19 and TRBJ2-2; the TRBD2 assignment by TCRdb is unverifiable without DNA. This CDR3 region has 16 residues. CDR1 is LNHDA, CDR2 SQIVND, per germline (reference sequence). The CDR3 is CASSALAATDTGELFF.

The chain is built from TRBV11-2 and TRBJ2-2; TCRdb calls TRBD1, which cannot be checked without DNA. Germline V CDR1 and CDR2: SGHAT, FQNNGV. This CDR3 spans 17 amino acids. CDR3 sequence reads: CASSLDRGSKNTGELFF.

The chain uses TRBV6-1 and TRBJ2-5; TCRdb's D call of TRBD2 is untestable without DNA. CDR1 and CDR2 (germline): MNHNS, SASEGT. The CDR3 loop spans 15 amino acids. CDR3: CASSEVAGEQETQYF.

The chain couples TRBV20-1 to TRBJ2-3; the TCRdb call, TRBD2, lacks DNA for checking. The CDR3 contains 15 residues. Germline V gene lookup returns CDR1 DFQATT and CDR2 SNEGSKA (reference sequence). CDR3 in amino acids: CSARELAGGRDTQYF.

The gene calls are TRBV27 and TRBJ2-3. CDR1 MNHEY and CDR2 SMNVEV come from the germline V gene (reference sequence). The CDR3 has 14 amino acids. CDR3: CASSQGHGADTQYF.

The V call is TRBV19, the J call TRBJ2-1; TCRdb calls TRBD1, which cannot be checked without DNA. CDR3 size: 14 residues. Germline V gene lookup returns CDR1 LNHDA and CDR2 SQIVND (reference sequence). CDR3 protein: CASTPGEAWNEQFF. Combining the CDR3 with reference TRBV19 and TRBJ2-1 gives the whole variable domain DGGITQSPKYLFRKEGQNVTLSCEQNLNHDAMYWYRQDPGQGLRLIYYSQIVNDFQKGDIAEGYSVSREKKESFPLTVTSAQKNPTAFYLCASTPGEAWNEQFFGPGTRLTVL.

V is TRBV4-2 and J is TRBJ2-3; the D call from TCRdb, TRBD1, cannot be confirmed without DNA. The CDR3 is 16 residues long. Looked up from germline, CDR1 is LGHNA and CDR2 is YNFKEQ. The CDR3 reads CASSQDPGLGPDTQYF.

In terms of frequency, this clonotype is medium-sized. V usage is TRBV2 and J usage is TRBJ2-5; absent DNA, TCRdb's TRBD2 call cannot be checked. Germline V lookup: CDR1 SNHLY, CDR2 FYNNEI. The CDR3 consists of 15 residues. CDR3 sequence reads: CASSEIGGARETQYF. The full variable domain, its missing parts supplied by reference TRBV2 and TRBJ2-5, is EPEVTQTPSHQVTQMGQEVILRCVPISNHLYFYWYRQILGQKVEFLVSFYNNEISEKSEIFDDQFSVERPDGSNFTLKIRSTKLEDSAMYFCASSEIGGARETQYFGPGTRLLVL.